This T cell receptor beta chain derives from a study of response to subunit inactivated influenza vaccine (dated by TCRdb to between 2017 and 2018). In terms of the full investigation: Deep quantitative profiling of the T cell receptor repertoire was used in the study to follow responses to a trivalent subunit inactivated influenza vaccine.

Findings and caveats that apply to the study as a whole: It was suggested by the authors that each seasonal influenza vaccination may recruit only a limited number of new T cells.

Details on this clonotype: It has no known antigen specificity. No base quality values were provided; no much bigger clone lies one nucleotide off.

The CDR3 sequence holds 13 residues, the cysteine and phenylalanine included. Only the CDR3 portion is preserved as DNA: 39 bases, with reading frame beginning at the first base. The V and J ends are trimmed by 8 bases and 2 bases, leaving 13 bases between them. The library was produced with RT-PCR. TCRdb names Illumina HiSeq 2500 as the instrument used. TCRdb reprocessing: public reads trimmed at Q25 with fastp, clones called with MiXCR, in-frame beta chains kept. Identical CDR3 protein sequences are pooled into one entry, listed with their most common genes and DNA. The sample contains some 500,000 distinct CDR3 sequences, approximately 15% of them found a single time. The ten largest account for 2.5% to 3.5% of the sample.

The sequence was obtained from a man aged 45 to 75 who received an inactivated influenza vaccine. Donor details come from another sample of the same person, matched by shared clones. The source was CD4+ T cells sorted from PBMCs, collected 23 months after vaccination. The rearranged chain carries TRBV12-3 or TRBV12-4 and TRBJ2-7, and possibly TRBD2, on 5 matching bases. The sequenced DNA is TGTGCCAGCGGAAACGGGGTGGCCTACGAGCAGTACTTC. The translation is CASGNGVAYEQYF.